The present entry profiles one TCR beta chain with its context. The sample originates from a study of blood T cell repertoires in COVID-19. Overall study context: Material from acute and convalescent COVID-19 was sourced from the United States, Italy and Spain.

Produced via immunoSEQ multiplex PCR; TCRdb's table is partial and in-frame only. The sample has hundreds of thousands of clones, approximately 85% seen once. All enrollees were roughly 18 to 89 years old and from approximately 24 US areas. Trimming removed 3 bases from V and 4 bases from J; junction bases left unmatched: 4. The CDR3 is made up of 16 amino acids. Germline-derived CDR1 and CDR2 are LGHDT and YNNKEL (reference sequence). The sequence came from a man aged 30 to 45 who had recovered from COVID-19. The material sequenced was PBMCs or T cells enriched from blood (not recorded which). The chain employs TRBV3-1 (or the pseudogene TRBV3-2) and TRBJ1-5, with TRBD1 matching over 12 bases. The CDR3 loop reads CASSQGTGGWNQPQHF. DNA of the CDR3: TGTGCCAGCAGCCAGGGGACAGGGGGCTGGAATCAGCCCCAGCATTTT.